The source of this T cell receptor beta chain is a study of neurological immune-mediated disorders. Germline V gene sequence: CDR1 KGHSH, CDR2 LQKENI. This CDR3 is built from 13 residues. Trimming took 3 bases from V and 8 from J; bases not matched to a gene: 1. Over 160 million TCR-beta sequences (from 15-18 subjects) were yielded by each sequencing run. TCRdb redid the calling of the 5' RACE reads with MiXCR, one entry per CDR3 protein. This sample carries about 43,000 distinct CDR3 sequences, roughly 13% of them seen once, and the ten largest clones take around 1.3%. This clonotype was seen a few times.

The origin of this receptor is a female donor in good health. The sequenced sample consisted of PBMCs. This rearrangement joins TRBV18 to TRBJ1-4; 9 nucleotides match TRBD1. In DNA, the CDR3 is TGTGCCAGCTCACCTGACAGGGGGGAAAAACTGTTTTTT. Amino acid sequence: CASSPDRGEKLFF.